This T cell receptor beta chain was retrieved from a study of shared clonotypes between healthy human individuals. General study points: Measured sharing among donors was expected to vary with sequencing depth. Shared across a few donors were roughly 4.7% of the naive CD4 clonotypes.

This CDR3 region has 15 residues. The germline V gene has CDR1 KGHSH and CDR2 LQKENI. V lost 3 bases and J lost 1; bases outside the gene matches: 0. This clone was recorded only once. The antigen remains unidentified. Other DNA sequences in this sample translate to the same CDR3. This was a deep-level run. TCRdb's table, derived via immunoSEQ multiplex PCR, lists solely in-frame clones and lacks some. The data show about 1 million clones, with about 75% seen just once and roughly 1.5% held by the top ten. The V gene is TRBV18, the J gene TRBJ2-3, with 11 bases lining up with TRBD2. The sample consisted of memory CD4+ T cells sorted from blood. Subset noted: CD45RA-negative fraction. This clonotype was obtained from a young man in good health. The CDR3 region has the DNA TGTGCCAGCTCACCGACTAGCGGGGGCACAGATACGCAGTATTTT. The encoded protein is CASSPTSGGTDTQYF.